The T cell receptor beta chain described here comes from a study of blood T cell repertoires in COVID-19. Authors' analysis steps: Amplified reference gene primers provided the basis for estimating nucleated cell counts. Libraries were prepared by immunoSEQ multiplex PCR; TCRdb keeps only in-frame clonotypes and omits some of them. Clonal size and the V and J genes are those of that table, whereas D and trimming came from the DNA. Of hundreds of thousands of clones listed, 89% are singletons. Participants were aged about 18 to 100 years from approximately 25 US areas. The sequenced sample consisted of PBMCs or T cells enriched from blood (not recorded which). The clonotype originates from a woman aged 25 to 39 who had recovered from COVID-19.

CDR3 in DNA: TGCGCCAGCAGTCCCGGGACAGGGGGAACAGATACGCAGTATTTT. Its translation is CASSPGTGGTDTQYF. The chain has TRBV5-1 and TRBJ2-3; TRBD1 aligns across 11 bases. The CDR3 is 15 amino acids. Germline V gene sequence: CDR1 SGHRS, CDR2 YFSETQ. Unmatched junction bases numbered 5, after V lost 5 bases and J lost 3 bases. Variable domain in full (rest from reference TRBV5-1 and TRBJ2-3): KAGVTQTPRYLIKTRGQQVTLSCSPISGHRSVSWYQQTPGQGLQFLFEYFSETQRNKGNFPGRFSGRQFSNSRSEMNVSTLELGDSALYLCASSPGTGGTDTQYFGPGTRLTVL.